This T cell receptor (beta chain) appears in the sequencing data of a study of tumor-infiltrating lymphocytes in primary liver carcinoma. Study-wide context: Surgical resection served as treatment for the primary liver carcinoma of these patients.

General study findings and limits: Bulk unsorted material prevented CD4+ and CD8+ repertoire comparison. Overlap in tumor-adjacent and tumor-blood pairs fell below that of tumor region pairs.

The CDR3 is made up of 15 amino acids. V lost 3 bases and J lost 7, with 18 bases in between. Unsorted whole blood yielded blood RNA, and germline DNA was extracted as well. Collection of roughly 3.7 milliliters of peripheral blood took place before surgery. This clonotype occurred once. Its antigen is still unknown. This may come from a read error, since a much larger clone is one base off. Using a constant-region primer together with ProtoScript II reverse transcriptase, TCR beta cDNA was made from roughly 540 ng of total RNA. What produced the TCR beta libraries was three nested multiplex PCR rounds using slightly modified ARM-PCR. Two initial PCR rounds of about 11 cycles each paired TRBV1-TRBV30 forward primers with a C-beta reverse primer. MiXCR, applied by TCRdb to the multiplex PCR reads, yields one record per CDR3 protein. This table has fewer than 400,000 distinct CDR3 sequences, roughly three fifths appearing once.

The chain has TRBV12-3 or TRBV12-4 and TRBJ1-1; weak D call: TRBD1 (5 bases). Material for sequencing was peripheral blood. The source of this sequence is a young woman with primary liver carcinoma and hepatitis B virus infection. As DNA, the CDR3 is TGTGCCAGCAGTTTTTTCTTCGGGGCTGGAAGTGAAGCTTTCTTT. This encodes CASSFFFGAGSEAFF.